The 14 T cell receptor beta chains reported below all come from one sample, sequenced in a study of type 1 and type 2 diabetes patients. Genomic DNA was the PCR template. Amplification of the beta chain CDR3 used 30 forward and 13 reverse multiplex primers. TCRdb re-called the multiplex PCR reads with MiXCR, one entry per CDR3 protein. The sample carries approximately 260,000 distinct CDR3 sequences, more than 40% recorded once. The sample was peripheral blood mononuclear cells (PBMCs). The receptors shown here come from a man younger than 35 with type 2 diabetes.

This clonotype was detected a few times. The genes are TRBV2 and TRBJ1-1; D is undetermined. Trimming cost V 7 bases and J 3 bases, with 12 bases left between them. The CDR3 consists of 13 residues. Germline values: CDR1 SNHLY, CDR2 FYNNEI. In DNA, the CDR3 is TGTGCCAGCACTTCCCGCCGGGACACTGAAGCTTTCTTT. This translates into CASTSRRDTEAFF.

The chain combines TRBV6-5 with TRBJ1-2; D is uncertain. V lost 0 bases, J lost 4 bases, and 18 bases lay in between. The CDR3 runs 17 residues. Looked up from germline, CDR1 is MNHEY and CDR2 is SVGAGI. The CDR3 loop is CASSYSSALGFGYGYTF. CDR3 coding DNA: TGTGCCAGCAGTTACTCGAGCGCCCTAGGGTTCGGCTATGGCTACACCTTC.

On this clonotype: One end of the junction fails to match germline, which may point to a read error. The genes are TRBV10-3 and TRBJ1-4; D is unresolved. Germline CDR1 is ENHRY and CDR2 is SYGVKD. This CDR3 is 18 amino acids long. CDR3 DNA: TGTGCCATCAGTTCGGTCGGTGCAATGGGTGCAACTAATGAAAAACCGTTTTTT. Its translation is CAISSVGAMGATNEKPFF.

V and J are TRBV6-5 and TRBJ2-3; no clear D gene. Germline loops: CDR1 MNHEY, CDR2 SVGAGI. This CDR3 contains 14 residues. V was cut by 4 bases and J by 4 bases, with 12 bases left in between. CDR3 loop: CASSSYLEADTQYF. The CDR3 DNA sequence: TGTGCCAGCAGTTCCTACCTCGAAGCAGATACGCAGTATTTT.

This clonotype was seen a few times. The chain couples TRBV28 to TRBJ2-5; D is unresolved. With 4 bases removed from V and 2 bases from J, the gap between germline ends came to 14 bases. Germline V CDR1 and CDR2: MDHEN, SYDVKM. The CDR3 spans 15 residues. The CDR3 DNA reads TGTGCCAGCAGTTCGTTACAACTACGACAAGAGACCCAGTACTTC. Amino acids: CASSSLQLRQETQYF.

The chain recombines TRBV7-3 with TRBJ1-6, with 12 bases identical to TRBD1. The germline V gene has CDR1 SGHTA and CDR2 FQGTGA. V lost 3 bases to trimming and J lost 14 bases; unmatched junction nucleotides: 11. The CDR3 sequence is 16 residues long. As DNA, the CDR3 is TGTGCCAGCAGCTTTAACCGGGACAGGGGGCCTACAGCCCTCCACTTT. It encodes CASSFNRDRGPTALHF.

CDR3 nucleotide sequence: TGTGCCAGTAGTATGGGGGCAGGAAGGGGATTGGGAGAGACCCAGTACTTC. This gives the protein CASSMGAGRGLGETQYF. This chain joins TRBV19 and TRBJ2-5; tentative D call: TRBD1 (6 bases). The CDR3 has 17 amino acids. Deletions cut 3 bases from V and 4 bases from J, with 21 bases between. Germline V gene data show CDR1 as LNHDA and CDR2 as SQIVND (reference sequence).

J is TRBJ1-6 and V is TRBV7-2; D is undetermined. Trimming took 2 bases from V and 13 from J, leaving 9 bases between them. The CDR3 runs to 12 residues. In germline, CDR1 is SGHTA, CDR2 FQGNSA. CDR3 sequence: CASSLSQEPLHF. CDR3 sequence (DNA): TGTGCCAGCAGCTTATCTCAGGAGCCCCTCCACTTT.

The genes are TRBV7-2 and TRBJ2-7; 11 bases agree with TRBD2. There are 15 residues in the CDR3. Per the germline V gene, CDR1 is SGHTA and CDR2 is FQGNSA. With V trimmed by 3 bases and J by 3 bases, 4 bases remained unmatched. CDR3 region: CASSFATSGNYEQYF. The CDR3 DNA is TGTGCCAGCAGCTTTGCGACTAGCGGGAACTACGAGCAGTACTTC.

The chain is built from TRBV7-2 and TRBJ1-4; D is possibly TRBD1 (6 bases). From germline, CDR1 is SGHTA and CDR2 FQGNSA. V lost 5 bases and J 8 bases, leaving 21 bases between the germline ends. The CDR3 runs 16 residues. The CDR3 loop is CASSQEEVKGGEKLFF. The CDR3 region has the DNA TGTGCCAGCAGCCAAGAGGAGGTAAAGGGGGGCGAAAAACTGTTTTTT.

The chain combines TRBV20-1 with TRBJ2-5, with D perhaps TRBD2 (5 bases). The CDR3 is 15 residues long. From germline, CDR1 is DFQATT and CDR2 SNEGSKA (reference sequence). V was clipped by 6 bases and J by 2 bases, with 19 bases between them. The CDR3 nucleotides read TGCAGTGCCGACGCCCCGGAGCGGTTTCAAGAGACCCAGTACTTC. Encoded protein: CSADAPERFQETQYF.

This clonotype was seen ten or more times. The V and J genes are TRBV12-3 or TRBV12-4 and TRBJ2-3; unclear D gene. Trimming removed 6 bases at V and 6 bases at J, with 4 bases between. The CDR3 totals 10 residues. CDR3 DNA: TGTGCCAGCAGCGCCGATACGCAGTATTTT. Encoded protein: CASSADTQYF.

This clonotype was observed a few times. CDR3: CASRRGQEAFF. In nucleotides, the CDR3 is TGTGCCAGCCGAAGAGGACAGGAAGCTTTCTTT. The V call is TRBV6-6, the J call TRBJ1-1; a possible D gene is TRBD1 (6 bases). In germline, CDR1 is MNHNY, CDR2 SVGAGI (reference sequence). The V end was cut by 8 bases, the J end by 8 bases, with 12 bases between. The CDR3 length is 11 residues.

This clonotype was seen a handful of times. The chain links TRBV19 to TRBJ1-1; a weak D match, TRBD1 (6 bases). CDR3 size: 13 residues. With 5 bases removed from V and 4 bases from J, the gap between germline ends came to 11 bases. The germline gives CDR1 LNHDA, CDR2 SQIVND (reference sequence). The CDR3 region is CASSWGPATEAFF. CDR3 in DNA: TGTGCCAGTAGTTGGGGGCCAGCCACTGAAGCTTTCTTT.